Described below is a single T cell receptor (beta chain) sequence and its context. The sample originates from a study of technical replicates of blood from a handful of donors. TCRdb's copy holds only in-frame clones and misses some; the assay was immunoSEQ multiplex PCR. The table records tens of thousands of clones, around 94% of them present only once. The receptor was derived from a human donor in good health. The sequencing input was T cells isolated from PBMCs.

CDR3 coding DNA: TGCAGCGTACGGACTAGCGGGAGTTCATACGAGCAGTACTTC. Protein: CSVRTSGSSYEQYF. The genes are TRBV29-1 and TRBJ2-7; TRBD2 agrees at 13 bases. Germline CDR1 reads SQVTM; CDR2 reads ANQGSEA. The CDR3 has 14 residues. V was pared by 6 bases and J by 4 bases, with 6 bases of the junction left unmatched.